This TCR beta chain was sequenced in a study of T cells in Graves' hyperthyroidism and ophthalmopathy (dated by TCRdb to the late 2010s). For context, the study as a whole: Peripheral blood samples were taken at initial diagnosis, before any treatment was given. TCR V-J signatures able to tell the groups apart were searched for in a discovery cohort of 90 to 100 patients, of whom under 45 had Graves' ophthalmopathy and 57 had stable Graves' hyperthyroidism. Whether ophthalmopathy could be predicted prospectively was tested in an independent validation cohort made up of roughly 19 hyperthyroidism patients plus 17 patients who later progressed to ophthalmopathy. For training and testing, the 80 to 100 patients in the discovery cohort were randomly divided in a 7:3 ratio. Thyroid tissue and blood T-cell repertoires from six Graves' hyperthyroidism patients were also compared in the study. After blood sampling, hyperthyroidism patients were treated with methimazole at a starting dose of 30 mg daily, and ophthalmopathy patients were treated with high-dose intravenous methylprednisolone. The paper describes TCR Vbeta CDR3 sequencing of around 140 peripheral blood samples, made up of roughly 40 ophthalmopathy patients, 70 to 75 hyperthyroidism patients and roughly 17 progressor patients. Points the paper makes about the study in general: In cross-validation, a model built on a 13 V-J signature told ophthalmopathy apart from stable hyperthyroidism with 85% to 90% sensitivity and about 81% specificity, and in testing the same model reached 80%/75%. No statistical method was used to fix the sample size in advance, and group allocation was not hidden from the investigators. Most expanded thyroid clonotypes (frequency above 0.001) were also found in blood, which suggests that blood repertoires may mirror thyroid immune responses. In validation, the model predicted progression to ophthalmopathy with about 71% sensitivity and around 72% specificity, a median of around 6.6 months before onset.

Trimming at the junction amounts to 1 base on V and 8 bases on J, and the germline ends lie 9 bases apart. From the cysteine through the phenylalanine, the CDR3 covers 13 amino acids. The only DNA kept is the CDR3, 39 bases in frame from the first base. CDR1 SGHVS and CDR2 FQNEAQ are derived from the germline V gene. TCR beta CDR3 regions were amplified from RNA transcripts. For the first round of RT-PCR on the TCR CDR3, the HTBI primer set was used together with the Qiagen OneStep RT-PCR kit. Libraries were constructed in a second round of multiplex PCR, after which size selection and purification were performed. Libraries were sequenced paired-end with 100 bp reads on an Illumina HiSeq2000. The paper's data handling went like this. Raw data were processed with SOAPnuke, discarding reads with adapters, uncalled bases, mean Phred below 15, or no exact constant-primer or identifier match. High-quality paired reads were merged with COPE v1.2.5, and unique nucleotide sequences were defined as clonotypes. Clonotypes were aligned to IMGT TRBV, TRBD and TRBJ reference segments using MiTCR v1.1. Analysis was restricted to V-J combinations with a frequency above 0.0001, which covered 99.2% of repertoires. A TCS score was defined as the ratio between F50 (clonal expansion) and ExV (chaos), using BLOSUM62-based TCRdist between CDR3 peptides within each V-J. Welch's t-statistics and random forest reduced some 510 V-J features to about 13, which were used in a naive Bayes classifier (R e1071). The Morisita-Horn index was used to measure how similar the thyroid and blood repertoires were. The public reads were run again by TCRdb, first through fastp at Q25 and then through MiXCR, and only productive beta chains were kept. Each record represents a unique CDR3 protein, reported with the most common genes and DNA among its rows. The V and J calls and clone size come from TCRdb's table, not from the authors' own analysis. This sample is represented by approximately 600,000 distinct CDR3 sequences; roughly 15% of them were singletons. The top ten hold over 3.5% of the sample.

This clonotype came up many times. Its antigen remains unidentified. No quality values exist for individual bases; no much larger clone is one base distant. In the ophthalmopathy patients, disease was moderately to severely active, with a Clinical Activity Score of 3 or more, a NOSPECS grade of 4 or more, and a duration of less than 3 months. Exclusion was applied to patients with uncontrolled infections, other autoimmune diseases, pregnancy or lactation. Diagnoses relied on clinical symptoms, serum thyroxine and TRAb, thyroid ultrasound and orbital computed tomography. Ficoll-Paque density gradient centrifugation was used to isolate PBMCs from about 10 ml of fresh peripheral blood. Total RNA was extracted with Trizol reagent, and quality was checked on an Agilent 2100 Bioanalyzer.

What was sequenced was blood. The V and J segments used are TRBV7-8 and TRBJ2-4; the D gene cannot be named for sure. This TCR was sampled from a woman aged 40-49 years with Graves' ophthalmopathy. The nucleotide sequence reads TGTGCCAGCAGCTTAGAGGTCCGTGACATTCAGTACTTC. It translates as CASSLEVRDIQYF.